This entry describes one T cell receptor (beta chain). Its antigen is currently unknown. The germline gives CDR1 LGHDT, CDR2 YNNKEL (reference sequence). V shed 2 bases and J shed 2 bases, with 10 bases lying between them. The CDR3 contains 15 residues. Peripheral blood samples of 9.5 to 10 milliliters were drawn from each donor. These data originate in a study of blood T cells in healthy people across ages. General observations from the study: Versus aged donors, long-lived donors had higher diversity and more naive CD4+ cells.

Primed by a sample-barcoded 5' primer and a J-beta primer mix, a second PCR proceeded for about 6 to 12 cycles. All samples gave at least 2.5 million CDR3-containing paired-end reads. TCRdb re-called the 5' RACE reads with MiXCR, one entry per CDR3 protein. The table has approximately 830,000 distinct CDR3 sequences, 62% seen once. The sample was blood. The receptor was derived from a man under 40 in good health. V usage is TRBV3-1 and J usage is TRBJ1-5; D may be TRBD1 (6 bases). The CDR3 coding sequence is TGTGCCAGCAGCCAACGGACAGATGGCAATCAGCCCCAGCATTTT. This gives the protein CASSQRTDGNQPQHF. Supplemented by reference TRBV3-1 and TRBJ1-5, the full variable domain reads DTAVSQTPKYLVTQMGNDKSIKCEQNLGHDTMYWYKQDSKKFLKIMFSYNNKELIINETVPNRFSPKSPDKAHLNLHINSLELGDSAVYFCASSQRTDGNQPQHFGDGTRLSIL.